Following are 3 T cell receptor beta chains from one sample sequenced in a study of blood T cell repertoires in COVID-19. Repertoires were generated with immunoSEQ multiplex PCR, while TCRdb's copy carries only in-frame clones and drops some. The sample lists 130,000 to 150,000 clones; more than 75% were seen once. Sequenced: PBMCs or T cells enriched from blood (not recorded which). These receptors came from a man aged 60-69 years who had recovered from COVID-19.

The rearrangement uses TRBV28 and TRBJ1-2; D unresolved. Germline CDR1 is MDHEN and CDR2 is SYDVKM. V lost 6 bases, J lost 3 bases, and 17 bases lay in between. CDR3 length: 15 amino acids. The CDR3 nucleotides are TGTGCCAGCAGCCAAACAGACCGAACTTACTATGGCTACACCTTC. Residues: CASSQTDRTYYGYTF.

CDR3 DNA: TGTGCCAGCAGGACAGGGTTCGAAAAACTGTTTTTT. Translation gives CASRTGFEKLFF. V gene TRBV28 combines with J gene TRBJ1-4; 7 nucleotides align to TRBD1. With V trimmed by 6 bases and J by 8 bases, 3 bases remained unmatched. CDR1 MDHEN and CDR2 SYDVKM come from the germline V gene. The CDR3 spans 12 residues.

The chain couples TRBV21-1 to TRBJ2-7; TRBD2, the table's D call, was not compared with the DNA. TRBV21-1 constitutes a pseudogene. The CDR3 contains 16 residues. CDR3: CASSKDGLAGAYEQYF. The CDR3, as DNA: TGTGCCAGCAGCAAAGATGGCCTAGCGGGAGCCTACGAGCAGTACTTC.